The 31 T cell receptor beta chains presented below share a single source sample, sequenced in a study of blood T cells in healthy people across ages. Then a second PCR, running about 6 to 11 cycles, was carried out with a sample-barcoded 5' primer and a J-beta primer mix. One entry per CDR3 protein results from TCRdb running MiXCR on the 5' RACE reads. This sample has 1.5 million to 1.9 million distinct CDR3 sequences, with approximately 43% found just once. The sequencing sample was made of blood. The receptors stem from a woman younger than 30 in good health.

This chain links TRBV5-1 with TRBJ1-1, with unresolved D. The CDR3 extends over 14 amino acids. Germline assignment: CDR1 SGHRS and CDR2 YFSETQ. The V gene lost 2 bases and the J gene lost 4 bases, with 12 bases spanning the gap. The CDR3 sequence is CASSFYRESTEAFF. The CDR3 region has the DNA TGCGCCAGCAGCTTCTACAGAGAGAGCACTGAAGCTTTCTTT.

Comment on this clonotype: A much larger clone differs from this one at a single base, so this may be a read error. V gene TRBV7-2 combines with J gene TRBJ1-2, with 8 bases that match TRBD1. Germline-derived CDR1 and CDR2 are SGHTA and FQGNSA. J was trimmed by 4 bases and V by 5 bases; bases with no gene match: 6. This CDR3 is 14 amino acids long. CDR3 sequence: CASSNRQGSYGYTF. The CDR3 DNA is TGTGCCAGCAGCAACCGACAGGGGAGCTATGGCTACACCTTC.

For this clonotype: A much larger clone lies one base from this, so it may be a read error. The chain combines TRBV9 with TRBJ2-1; 9 bases agree with TRBD2. This CDR3 is built from 14 residues. Germline-derived CDR1 and CDR2 are SGDLS and YYNGEE. After removal of 4 bases from V and 13 bases from J, the junction contained 12 bases not matched to a gene. The CDR3 is CASSPRLAEETQFF. In DNA form, the CDR3 reads TGTGCCAGCAGCCCTCGACTAGCGGAAGAGACCCAGTTCTTC. The entire variable domain, with the rest obtained from reference TRBV9 and TRBJ2-1, is as follows: DSGVTQTPKHLITATGQRVTLRCSPRSGDLSVYWYQQSLDQGLQFLIQYYNGEERAKGNILERFSAQQFPDLHSELNLSSLELGDSALYFCASSPRLAEETQFFGPGTRLTVL.

This clonotype has only one observation. The chain couples TRBV20-1 to TRBJ1-2, with 7 bases aligning to TRBD1. With 6 bases clipped from V and 5 bases from J, the junction kept 6 bases outside the gene matches. The germline V gene has CDR1 DFQATT and CDR2 SNEGSKA (reference sequence). This CDR3 spans 12 amino acids. The chain's CDR3 is CSAGTEEYGYTF. The DNA of the CDR3 is TGCAGTGCGGGGACAGAGGAGTATGGCTACACCTTC.

This clonotype was counted only a few times. The V gene is TRBV29-1, the J gene TRBJ2-1, with a possible D match to TRBD1 (5 bases). The V end lost 6 bases, the J end lost 8 bases, and 20 bases lay between the germline ends. Germline loops: CDR1 SQVTM, CDR2 ANQGSEA. The CDR3 contains 14 residues. CDR3 sequence (DNA): TGCAGCGTGGAGACCCCAGGGAAGATATATGAGCAGTTCTTC. It is translated as CSVETPGKIYEQFF.

As DNA, the CDR3 is TGTGCCAGCACCCCGGGGGGCTCGGGCACTGAAGCTTTCTTT. It yields the protein CASTPGGSGTEAFF. The V gene is TRBV25-1, the J gene TRBJ1-1; D possibly corresponds to TRBD1 (6 bases). V lost 7 bases and J lost 4, with 16 bases in between. CDR3 length: 14 residues. Germline CDR1 is MGHDK and CDR2 is SYGVNS.

The rearrangement uses TRBV20-1 and TRBJ2-3; 7 bases fit TRBD2. CDR1 is DFQATT, CDR2 SNEGSKA, per germline (reference sequence). The CDR3 is 13 residues long. V lost 3 bases to trimming and J lost 7 bases; unmatched junction nucleotides: 7. The CDR3 DNA sequence: TGCAGTGCTAGCACGGGGGGTAGAAATACGCAGTATTTT. Translated: CSASTGGRNTQYF.

The V and J genes are TRBV12-3 or TRBV12-4 and TRBJ1-4, with 9 bases matching TRBD1. The V and J ends lost 3 bases and 0 bases, in that order; junction bases with no gene match: 8. The CDR3 has 18 amino acids. The CDR3 region is CASSFRGQGLATNEKLFF. The CDR3 DNA follows: TGTGCCAGCAGTTTTAGAGGACAGGGGCTTGCAACTAATGAAAAACTGTTTTTT.

This clonotype appeared a single time. A much more abundant neighbour one base away suggests this may be a read error. The chain combines TRBV24-1 with TRBJ2-1, with D unclear. Germline values: CDR1 KGHDR, CDR2 SFDVKD. V was pared by 9 bases and J by 4 bases, with 6 bases between. The CDR3 is made up of 11 amino acids. DNA of the CDR3: TGTGCCACCGGTGGGTACAATGAGCAGTTCTTC. Its translation is CATGGYNEQFF.

The chain recombines TRBV21-1 with TRBJ1-5; TRBD1, the table's D call, lacks a check against the DNA. TRBV21-1 is described as a pseudogene. This CDR3 spans 15 amino acids. The DNA for the CDR3 is TGTGCCAGCAGCAGGGTGACAGGTGGCAATCAGCCCCAGCATTTT. Encoded protein: CASSRVTGGNQPQHF.

The sample holds one count of this clonotype. The chain employs TRBV27 and TRBJ2-5; D is possibly TRBD1 (5 bases). This CDR3 region has 15 residues. V lost 0 bases and J lost 11, with 19 bases in between. Germline loops: CDR1 MNHEY, CDR2 SMNVEV (reference sequence). This chain's CDR3 is CASSLSTAGWNEQYF. CDR3 nucleotide sequence: TGTGCCAGCAGTTTATCGACGGCAGGGTGGAATGAGCAGTACTTC.

The chain combines TRBV20-1 with TRBJ2-1; TRBD2 aligns across 11 bases. Germline trimming cut 1 base from V and 9 bases from J; bases unmatched to any gene: 5. CDR3 size: 14 residues. The germline V gene has CDR1 DFQATT and CDR2 SNEGSKA (reference sequence). CDR3 in DNA: TGCAGTGCTAGAGTTGCTAGCGGGAGGCCTGAGCAGTTCTTC. Residues: CSARVASGRPEQFF.

The chain couples TRBV20-1 to TRBJ2-5, with TRBD2 matching 9 bases. This CDR3 is 16 amino acids long. J gave up 1 base and V 0 bases, and 6 bases lay outside the gene matches. From germline, CDR1 is DFQATT and CDR2 SNEGSKA (reference sequence). The CDR3 nucleotides are TGCAGTGCTAGAGATCTGACTAGCGGACGCCAAGAGACCCAGTACTTC. Translated, it gives CSARDLTSGRQETQYF.

V usage is TRBV27 and J usage is TRBJ2-5, with D possibly matching TRBD1 (6 bases). The germline V and J ends were trimmed by 3 bases and 2 bases, with 13 bases remaining between them. This CDR3 has 15 residues. Germline V lookup: CDR1 MNHEY, CDR2 SMNVEV (reference sequence). The CDR3 region is CASSFTGRGQETQYF. The DNA for the CDR3 is TGTGCCAGCAGTTTTACAGGGAGAGGACAAGAGACCCAGTACTTC.

This chain joins TRBV5-1 and TRBJ2-5; TRBD1 aligns across 7 bases. The J call may be wrong; the DNA end is better matched by TRBJ2-7. From germline, CDR1 is SGHRS and CDR2 YFSETQ. The CDR3 contains 14 residues. In DNA form, the CDR3 reads TGCGCCAGCAGCTACCAGGGGGACGTGACCGAGCAGTACTTC. Amino acids: CASSYQGDVTEQYF.

The rearrangement joins TRBV20-1 to TRBJ1-2; 7 nucleotides align to TRBD1. The ends lost 2 bases at V and 5 bases at J; junction bases unmatched: 20. Per the germline V gene, CDR1 is DFQATT and CDR2 is SNEGSKA (reference sequence). This CDR3 spans 18 amino acids. CDR3 bases: TGCAGTGCTAGAAAAGGGGGCCGGATTATACCTGAGGGATATGGCTACACCTTC. Translation: CSARKGGRIIPEGYGYTF.

J is TRBJ2-1 and V is TRBV20-1; tentative D call: TRBD2 (6 bases). This CDR3 region has 14 residues. The V end was cut by 4 bases, the J end by 6 bases, with 16 bases between. The V gene's germline CDR1 is DFQATT and CDR2 SNEGSKA (reference sequence). Here the CDR3 reads CSATRDGAFNEQFF. The CDR3 region has the DNA TGCAGTGCTACGCGGGACGGCGCGTTCAATGAGCAGTTCTTC.

The rearrangement uses TRBV25-1 and TRBJ2-1; D is unresolved. V was shortened by 2 bases and J by 14 bases, with 7 bases between the two germline ends. The CDR3 is made up of 10 amino acids. The germline gives CDR1 MGHDK, CDR2 SYGVNS. CDR3 in DNA: TGTGCCAGCAGTGAAAAGGGAAAGTTCTTC. Amino acid sequence: CASSEKGKFF.

The V and J genes are TRBV29-1 and TRBJ2-7; TRBD1 might be the D (6 bases). CDR1 is SQVTM, CDR2 ANQGSEA, per germline. The CDR3 has 13 residues. With 5 bases removed from V and 0 bases from J, the gap between germline ends came to 11 bases. CDR3 protein: CSVYRVNSYEQYF. The CDR3 DNA sequence: TGCAGCGTTTACAGGGTCAACTCCTACGAGCAGTACTTC.

The rearrangement uses TRBV7-8 and TRBJ2-3, with TRBD1 matching over 8 bases. Trimming at V came to 5 bases and at J to 4 bases, leaving 5 bases not matched to a gene. Germline lookup yields CDR1 SGHVS and CDR2 FQNEAQ. The CDR3 covers 14 residues. The CDR3 sequence: CASSDLTGADTQYF. The CDR3 DNA reads TGTGCCAGCAGCGATTTGACAGGGGCAGATACGCAGTATTTT.

This chain joins TRBV5-1 and TRBJ2-7; the match to TRBD2 covers 7 bases. V lost 5 bases, J lost 2 bases, and 4 bases stayed unmatched. The CDR3 length is 13 residues. Germline V gene lookup returns CDR1 SGHRS and CDR2 YFSETQ. CDR3 nucleotide sequence: TGCGCCAGCAGGCGGGAGAACCCCTACGAGCAGTACTTC. Its protein is CASRRENPYEQYF.

The chain has TRBV20-1 and TRBJ2-1; no definite D call. This CDR3 is 11 amino acids long. Per the germline V gene, CDR1 is DFQATT and CDR2 is SNEGSKA (reference sequence). V shed 2 bases and J shed 10 bases, with 9 bases lying between them. The DNA for the CDR3 is TGCAGTGCTAGACCACTCCGGGAGCAGTTCTTC. This gives the protein CSARPLREQFF.

V is TRBV20-1 and J is TRBJ2-1, with D perhaps TRBD1 (6 bases). Matching the DNA end better, TRBJ2-7 makes the J call doubtful. The CDR3 covers 12 residues. Germline lookup yields CDR1 DFQATT and CDR2 SNEGSKA (reference sequence). In nucleotides, the CDR3 is TGCAGTGCTAGATCCTGGGACAATGAGCAGTACTTC. It codes for CSARSWDNEQYF.

This chain uses TRBV9 with TRBJ2-1; D gene uncertain. Germline V CDR1 and CDR2: SGDLS, YYNGEE. The CDR3 has 15 amino acids. V lost 0 bases, J lost 6 bases, and 13 bases lay in between. CDR3 region: CASSVDSSGVNEQFF. The CDR3 nucleotides are TGTGCCAGCAGCGTAGATTCCTCTGGGGTCAATGAGCAGTTCTTC.

The chain carries TRBV15 and TRBJ1-1, with D unclear. The V gene lost 0 bases and the J gene lost 7 bases, with 9 bases spanning the gap. The CDR3 runs 13 residues. Germline V gives CDR1 LNHNV, CDR2 YYDKDF (reference sequence). The CDR3 DNA sequence: TGTGCCACCAGCAGAGATAGGAGTAGTGAAGCTTTCTTT. This gives the protein CATSRDRSSEAFF.

With respect to this clonotype: A read error may be the cause here, since a much bigger clone is one base away. V usage is TRBV28 and J usage is TRBJ2-3; D gene ambiguous. CDR1 is MDHEN and CDR2 is SYDVKM in the germline V gene. Trimming cost V 8 bases and J 8 bases, with 26 bases left between them. CDR3 size: 16 residues. DNA of the CDR3: TGTGCCAGCGGGTCTATAGTGGGATTCGATTCAGGTACGCAGTATTTT. Translated: CASGSIVGFDSGTQYF.

The chain couples TRBV20-1 to TRBJ1-6, with a possible D match to TRBD1 (6 bases). The length of the CDR3 is 14 residues. Germline lookup yields CDR1 DFQATT and CDR2 SNEGSKA (reference sequence). CDR3 DNA: TGCAGCGCACACGGGACAACCTATAATTCACCCCTCCACTTT. Translation gives CSAHGTTYNSPLHF.

This clonotype has only a few counts. The rearrangement uses TRBV4-3 and TRBJ1-4; 9 nucleotides align to TRBD1. The germline V gene encodes CDR1 LGHNA and CDR2 YSLEER. This CDR3 spans 16 amino acids. V was clipped by 4 bases and J by 7 bases; unmatched bases: 10. The DNA of the CDR3 is TGCGCCAGCAGCCGTAGCCCGGGACAGGGAGGTGAAAAACTGTTTTTT. Translating gives CASSRSPGQGGEKLFF.

The rearrangement uses TRBV27 and TRBJ2-5; 7 bases are a match to TRBD1. The end of the DNA fits TRBJ2-7 better, so the J call may be wrong. Germline V gives CDR1 MNHEY, CDR2 SMNVEV (reference sequence). This CDR3 has 13 amino acids. The CDR3 spells CASSWGTDYEQYF. The CDR3 DNA is TGTGCCAGCAGTTGGGGGACAGATTACGAGCAGTACTTC.

The J gene is TRBJ2-3, the V gene TRBV2; TRBD1 agrees at 7 bases. Germline CDR1 reads SNHLY; CDR2 reads FYNNEI. V was clipped by 7 bases and J by 2 bases; unmatched bases: 9. This CDR3 has 15 residues. The CDR3 coding sequence is TGTGCCAGCAAAACACAGGGGAAATACACAGATACGCAGTATTTT. Its translation is CASKTQGKYTDTQYF.

Worth noting for this clonotype: A read error may produce the germline difference seen at one junction end. J is TRBJ2-1 and V is TRBV7-2; 7 nucleotides agree with TRBD2. Germline CDR1 is SGHTA and CDR2 is FQGNSA. CDR3 length: 15 residues. CDR3 protein: CASSALVGGFYERFF. Written as DNA, the CDR3 is TGTGCCAGCAGCGCCCTGGTCGGGGGGTTTTATGAGCGGTTCTTC.